The 9 T cell receptor beta chains given below trace back to one sample, sequenced in a study of CD8 T cells in acute hepatitis C reinfection. Profiling relied on immunoSEQ multiplex PCR, and the TCRdb table lists in-frame clones only, not all of them. The table shows over 35,000 clones, with 87% occurring only once. Indicated time point: naive CD8 control sorted from an acute-time-point sample. Sequencing was performed on naive CD8+ T cells from PBMCs. These receptors originate from a young man with chronic hepatitis C.

This chain connects TRBV5-6 to TRBJ1-2, with D perhaps matching TRBD1 (5 bases). With 1 base removed from V and 4 bases from J, the gap between germline ends came to 17 bases. The germline gives CDR1 SGHDT, CDR2 YYEEEE. This CDR3 spans 16 amino acids. The CDR3 coding sequence is TGTGCCAGCAGCTTGTCTGGGACGCAAAGGACCTATGGCTACACCTTC. It codes for CASSLSGTQRTYGYTF.

The genes are TRBV5-1 and TRBJ1-2; 7 nucleotides match TRBD1. This CDR3 has 18 amino acids. Germline V CDR1 and CDR2: SGHRS, YFSETQ. The ends lost 0 bases at V and 0 bases at J; junction bases unmatched: 11. CDR3 DNA sequence: TGCGCCAGCAGCTTGGATGGGACAGCGGCTATTACTAACTATGGCTACACCTTC. Translation gives CASSLDGTAAITNYGYTF.

J is TRBJ2-3 and V is TRBV19; D not certain. The germline gives CDR1 LNHDA, CDR2 SQIVND (reference sequence). V lost 7 bases and J 1 base, leaving 6 bases between the germline ends. This CDR3 is built from 12 residues. The CDR3 is CASNQGTDTQYF. The DNA of the CDR3 is TGTGCCAGTAACCAGGGCACAGATACGCAGTATTTT. Filled out from reference TRBV19 and TRBJ2-3, the complete variable domain reads DGGITQSPKYLFRKEGQNVTLSCEQNLNHDAMYWYRQDPGQGLRLIYYSQIVNDFQKGDIAEGYSVSREKKESFPLTVTSAQKNPTAFYLCASNQGTDTQYFGPGTRLTVL.

The V and J genes are TRBV15 and TRBJ2-1, with no clear D. Germline V CDR1 and CDR2: LNHNV, YYDKDF (reference sequence). Trimming shortened V by 0 bases and J by 8 bases, and 8 bases separated the two germline ends. The CDR3 totals 13 residues. The CDR3 protein is CATSRDRWDEQFF. The CDR3 DNA follows: TGTGCCACCAGCAGAGATCGGTGGGATGAGCAGTTCTTC.

The gene calls are TRBV9 and TRBJ2-2, with 8 bases fitting TRBD2. Trimming removed 0 bases from V and 4 bases from J; junction bases left unmatched: 5. There are 16 residues in the CDR3. Per the germline V gene, CDR1 is SGDLS and CDR2 is YYNGEE. The CDR3 loop reads CASSVVSGGLTGELFF. The CDR3 DNA follows: TGTGCCAGCAGCGTAGTCAGCGGGGGACTCACCGGGGAGCTGTTTTTT.

This CDR3 is CASSVGSMGELNEQFF. CDR3 DNA: TGTGCCAGCAGCGTAGGCTCGATGGGGGAGTTGAATGAGCAGTTCTTC. The V gene is TRBV9, the J gene TRBJ2-1, with D tentatively TRBD1 or TRBD2 (5 bases each). The CDR3 is 16 residues long. In germline, CDR1 is SGDLS, CDR2 YYNGEE. V was shortened by 0 bases and J by 7 bases, with 17 bases between the two germline ends.

V is TRBV6-5 and J is TRBJ1-2; D remains unclear. The CDR3 extends over 13 amino acids. Germline V gene sequence: CDR1 MNHEY, CDR2 SVGAGI. V was clipped by 2 bases and J by 0 bases, with 4 bases between them. This CDR3 reads CASSYSPNYGYTF. The CDR3 DNA follows: TGTGCCAGCAGTTACAGCCCTAACTATGGCTACACCTTC.

This chain connects TRBV27 to TRBJ2-1; D gene uncertain. The CDR3 runs to 11 residues. Trimming removed 2 bases from V and 5 bases from J, with 1 base in between. CDR1 is MNHEY and CDR2 is SMNVEV in the germline V gene (reference sequence). CDR3 residues: CASSLNNEQFF. The DNA for the CDR3 is TGTGCCAGCAGTTTAAACAATGAGCAGTTCTTC.

V is TRBV11-2 and J is TRBJ2-7; no firm D call. The CDR3 is made up of 13 amino acids. Trimming took 1 base from V and 2 from J, leaving 6 bases between them. Germline V gives CDR1 SGHAT, CDR2 FQNNGV. CDR3 nucleotides: TGTGCCAGCAGCTTAGGCAAGCCCTACGAGCAGTACTTC. Protein: CASSLGKPYEQYF.